This entry describes one T cell receptor (delta chain). The protein TCRdb gives is from a much larger clone and does not agree with this DNA's translation at residue 11, likely a read error; the protein shown here comes from the DNA. The sample originates from a study of γδ T cells in repeated Plasmodium falciparum infection. As for the study in general: Sampling occurred at baseline, pre-infection for selected infections, and 21 days post-infection. Malian repertoires were sampled cross-sectionally without transmission and longitudinally through febrile malaria.

Bulk repertoires came from Vgamma9/Vdelta2+ or Vdelta2-negative gammadelta T cells flow-sorted from PBMC. This CDR3 has 15 amino acids. Germline assignment: CDR1 GEAIGNYY and CDR2 EKD. TCRdb redid clone calling on the multiplex PCR reads using CATT. The sample includes about 50,000 delta-chain clones, roughly 2% of them seen just once. What was sequenced was gamma-delta T cells from blood. The sequence came from a pool of human donors (malaria-infected and uninfected, not separated). The chain uses TRDV2 and TRDJ1; D not certain. The J gene comes from matching the DNA to germline here; TCRdb lacks it. DNA of the CDR3: TGTGCCTGTGACACCAAGGGGTTAAACACCGCTAAACTCATCTTT. The encoded protein is CACDTKGLNTAKLIF.